The rows below give T cell receptor beta chains drawn from one sample of a study of T cells in Graves' hyperthyroidism and ophthalmopathy. One entry per CDR3 protein, called by TCRdb with MiXCR from the multiplex PCR reads. The data show under 700,000 distinct CDR3 sequences, around 42% seen once. The sequenced sample was peripheral blood or thyroid tissue (not recorded which). The receptors shown here come from a woman aged 18-30 years with Graves' hyperthyroidism. Each CDR3 is given with its conserved first and last residue. A D gene is named only where the DNA matches it firmly. Size values are once, few and many counts, or a class for expanded clones, and some rows have none.

clone_size: few
d_call: -
j_call: TRBJ1-1
v_call: TRBV19
cdr3_aa: CASSISKGETEAFF
cdr3_nt: TGTGCCAGTAGTATTTCGAAAGGGGAGACTGAAGCTTTCTTT

clone_size: -
d_call: TRBD2
j_call: TRBJ2-5
v_call: TRBV11-1
cdr3_aa: CASSLQTSGTETQYF
cdr3_nt: TGTGCCAGCAGCCTTCAGACTAGCGGGACGGAGACCCAGTACTTC

clone_size: -
d_call: -
j_call: TRBJ1-5
v_call: TRBV2
cdr3_aa: CASRRQGNQPQHF
cdr3_nt: TGTGCCAGCAGGCGGCAGGGCAATCAGCCCCAGCATTTT

clone_size: -
d_call: -
j_call: TRBJ2-7
v_call: TRBV7-2
cdr3_aa: CASSLVAGMDEQYF
cdr3_nt: TGTGCCAGCAGCTTAGTGGCGGGCATGGACGAGCAGTACTTC

clone_size: -
d_call: -
j_call: TRBJ2-2
v_call: TRBV29-1
cdr3_aa: CSYGQENTGELFF
cdr3_nt: TGCAGTTACGGGCAGGAGAACACCGGGGAGCTGTTTTTT

clone_size: -
d_call: TRBD1
j_call: TRBJ2-6
v_call: TRBV7-9
cdr3_aa: CASSGGRGLRGVNVLTF
cdr3_nt: TGTGCCAGCAGCGGGGGCAGGGGGTTACGTGGGGTCAACGTCCTGACTTTC

clone_size: -
d_call: -
j_call: TRBJ2-7
v_call: TRBV25-1
cdr3_aa: CASSDRRSSYEQYF
cdr3_nt: TGTGCCAGCAGTGATAGGCGCAGCTCCTACGAGCAGTACTTC

clone_size: many
d_call: -
j_call: TRBJ2-5
v_call: TRBV29-1
cdr3_aa: CSVEGGEETQYF
cdr3_nt: TGCAGCGTTGAAGGAGGGGAAGAGACCCAGTACTTC

clone_size: few
d_call: -
j_call: TRBJ1-4
v_call: TRBV7-9
cdr3_aa: CASSRAETYEKLFF
cdr3_nt: TGTGCCAGCAGCCGAGCAGAGACTTATGAAAAACTGTTTTTT

clone_size: -
d_call: -
j_call: TRBJ1-5
v_call: TRBV24-1
cdr3_aa: CASSYGFRGLREQPQHF
cdr3_nt: TGTGCCAGCAGTTACGGTTTTAGGGGATTACGGGAGCAGCCCCAGCATTTT

clone_size: -
d_call: -
j_call: TRBJ2-5
v_call: TRBV24-1
cdr3_aa: CATIDSSETQYF
cdr3_nt: TGTGCCACTATCGACAGCTCGGAGACCCAGTACTTC

clone_size: many
d_call: -
j_call: TRBJ1-1
v_call: TRBV29-1
cdr3_aa: CSVVDTNTEAFF
cdr3_nt: TGCAGCGTTGTAGACACGAACACTGAAGCTTTCTTT

clone_size: -
d_call: -
j_call: TRBJ1-2
v_call: TRBV2
cdr3_aa: CASSLGSSNYGYTF
cdr3_nt: TGCGCCAGCAGTCTTGGGTCTTCTAACTATGGCTACACCTTC

clone_size: -
d_call: -
j_call: TRBJ1-5
v_call: TRBV29-1
cdr3_aa: CSVGQGAF
cdr3_nt: -

clone_size: -
d_call: TRBD1
j_call: TRBJ2-7
v_call: TRBV12-3/TRBV12-4
cdr3_aa: CASLRDRGHEQYF
cdr3_nt: TGTGCCAGCCTCCGGGACAGGGGCCACGAGCAGTACTTC

clone_size: -
d_call: TRBD1
j_call: TRBJ1-2
v_call: TRBV7-8
cdr3_aa: CASSLRTGRGYTF
cdr3_nt: TGTGCCAGCAGCTTAAGGACAGGGAGAGGCTACACCTTC

clone_size: few
d_call: TRBD2
j_call: TRBJ2-5
v_call: TRBV20-1
cdr3_aa: CSASPRTSGRETQYF
cdr3_nt: TGCAGTGCTAGCCCCCGGACTAGCGGGAGGGAGACCCAGTACTTC

clone_size: -
d_call: -
j_call: TRBJ2-7
v_call: TRBV20-1
cdr3_aa: CSATSDREEQYF
cdr3_nt: TGCAGTGCTACGTCGGATAGGGAAGAGCAGTACTTC

clone_size: -
d_call: TRBD2
j_call: TRBJ2-7
v_call: TRBV15
cdr3_aa: CATSRGTSGHYEQYF
cdr3_nt: TGTGCCACCAGCAGAGGGACTAGCGGCCACTACGAGCAGTACTTC

clone_size: once
d_call: TRBD1
j_call: TRBJ1-2
v_call: TRBV9
cdr3_aa: CASSAAGTAQYGYTF
cdr3_nt: TGTGCCAGCAGCGCGGCCGGGACAGCGCAATATGGCTACACCTTC

clone_size: many
d_call: -
j_call: TRBJ1-4
v_call: TRBV20-1
cdr3_aa: CSARDWRGIGEKLFF
cdr3_nt: TGCAGTGCTAGAGATTGGCGAGGGATCGGGGAAAAACTGTTTTTT

clone_size: -
d_call: -
j_call: TRBJ2-2
v_call: TRBV7-2
cdr3_aa: CASSFVRVTGELFF
cdr3_nt: TGTGCCAGCAGCTTTGTAAGGGTCACCGGGGAGCTGTTTTTT